These 26 T cell receptor beta chains were all obtained from the same sample, sequenced in a study of cytomegalovirus exposure and HLA in healthy donors (dated by TCRdb to about 2017). Receptors were amplified or captured by the immunoSEQ multiplex PCR assay. TCRdb's version of the immuneACCESS table is confined to in-frame rearrangements and falls short of the full clone set. An unresolved V gene accounts for under half of the shortfall where checked; the remainder is of unknown origin. The sample profile shows around 150,000 clones; 85% to 90% of them were found once. In total, the top ten clones hold around 3% of the sample. The sequenced sample was PBMCs. These receptors all come from a man aged 18 to 30 in good health and CMV-seronegative.

The chain employs TRBV19 and TRBJ2-5, with TRBD1 matching 9 bases. The CDR3 totals 15 residues. V lost 1 base and J lost 4; bases outside the gene matches: 4. The germline V gene encodes CDR1 LNHDA and CDR2 SQIVND (reference sequence). The CDR3 here is CASSIVGQGSETQYF. DNA for the CDR3: TGTGCCAGTAGTATAGTGGGACAGGGATCAGAGACCCAGTACTTC. The full variable domain, its missing parts supplied by reference TRBV19 and TRBJ2-5, is DGGITQSPKYLFRKEGQNVTLSCEQNLNHDAMYWYRQDPGQGLRLIYYSQIVNDFQKGDIAEGYSVSREKKESFPLTVTSAQKNPTAFYLCASSIVGQGSETQYFGPGTRLLVL.

The CDR3 reads CASSYSRVGIEQYF. The CDR3 DNA reads as TGTGCCAGCAGTTACTCCAGGGTAGGGATCGAGCAGTACTTC. The rearrangement joins TRBV6-5 to TRBJ2-7, with a tentative D call TRBD1 (5 bases). Trimming took off 0 bases at V and 6 bases at J, with 12 bases between the two ends. Germline V lookup: CDR1 MNHEY, CDR2 SVGAGI. The CDR3 loop spans 14 amino acids.

The rearrangement links TRBV7-2 to TRBJ1-5; TRBD1 might be the D (5 bases). The CDR3 contains 15 residues. The germline V gene encodes CDR1 SGHTA and CDR2 FQGNSA. Trimming shortened V by 6 bases and J by 6 bases, and 18 bases separated the two germline ends. The CDR3 DNA sequence: TGTGCCAGCAGTTGGATCGGGGGGGAAGGTCAGCCCCAGCATTTT. Its protein product is CASSWIGGEGQPQHF.

The chain joins TRBV6-1 to TRBJ2-7; TRBD2 aligns across 7 bases. Unmatched junction bases numbered 2, after V lost 4 bases and J lost 2 bases. CDR1 and CDR2 (germline): MNHNS, SASEGT. The CDR3 is made up of 13 amino acids. The CDR3 DNA reads TGTGCCAGCAGTGTGGGAGGGACCTACGAGCAGTACTTC. This sequence encodes CASSVGGTYEQYF.

This clone appeared a few times. The V gene is TRBV6-5, the J gene TRBJ2-7; D is possibly TRBD2 (5 bases). Trimming removed 3 bases from V and 1 base from J, with 10 bases in between. There are 14 residues in the CDR3. Per germline, CDR1 MNHEY and CDR2 SVGAGI. The CDR3 spells CASSYRSGSYEQYF. Written as DNA, the CDR3 is TGTGCCAGCAGTTATCGGTCGGGGTCCTACGAGCAGTACTTC.

The chain joins TRBV11-1 to TRBJ2-5; the D gene is possibly TRBD2 (5 bases). CDR1 SGHAT and CDR2 FQDESV come from the germline V gene (reference sequence). V gave up 4 bases and J gave up 2 bases, with 14 bases separating them. The CDR3 covers 15 residues. The CDR3 DNA follows: TGTGCCAGCAGCTCCCGGGGAGCGGCACAAGAGACCCAGTACTTC. This gives the protein CASSSRGAAQETQYF. The entire variable domain, with the rest obtained from reference TRBV11-1 and TRBJ2-5, is as follows: EAEVAQSPRYKITEKSQAVAFWCDPISGHATLYWYRQILGQGPELLVQFQDESVVDDSQLPKDRFSAERLKGVDSTLKIQPAELGDSAMYLCASSSRGAAQETQYFGPGTRLLVL.

The V gene is TRBV4-1, the J gene TRBJ1-4, with TRBD1 as a possible D gene (5 bases). Germline-derived CDR1 and CDR2 are MGHRA and YSYEKL. V was pared by 0 bases and J by 8 bases, with 13 bases between. The CDR3 has 15 amino acids. In DNA form, the CDR3 reads TGCGCCAGCAGCCAAGAAACGGTCAGGGCCGAAAAACTGTTTTTT. The encoded protein is CASSQETVRAEKLFF.

This chain joins TRBV4-2 and TRBJ2-2, with 9 positions matching TRBD1. The CDR3 covers 17 residues. Germline V gene sequence: CDR1 LGHNA, CDR2 YNFKEQ. With V trimmed by 4 bases and J by 4 bases, 10 bases remained unmatched. CDR3 DNA: TGTGCCAGCAGCCTCATACAGGGGGCGAGGCGCACCGGGGAGCTGTTTTTT. Amino acid sequence: CASSLIQGARRTGELFF.

The chain employs TRBV6-1 and TRBJ1-5; possibly TRBD1 for D (6 bases). Trimming removed 4 bases from V and 2 bases from J, with 15 bases in between. This CDR3 comprises 16 residues. Germline lookup yields CDR1 MNHNS and CDR2 SASEGT. CDR3 sequence (DNA): TGTGCCAGCAGTGCGCGTACAGGGAACGGCAATCAGCCCCAGCATTTT. This gives the protein CASSARTGNGNQPQHF.

V and J are TRBV4-3 and TRBJ1-1; D call uncertain. CDR3 length: 15 amino acids. V was shortened by 3 bases and J by 1 base, with 12 bases between the two germline ends. The V gene's germline CDR1 is LGHNA and CDR2 YSLEER. The CDR3: CASSQAGSPNTEAFF. The CDR3 DNA reads TGCGCCAGCAGCCAGGCGGGGTCACCGAACACTGAAGCTTTCTTT.

J is TRBJ2-2 and V is TRBV29-1, with 7 bases aligning to TRBD1. Per the germline V gene, CDR1 is SQVTM and CDR2 is ANQGSEA. The CDR3 has 16 amino acids. The V and J ends lost 0 bases and 4 bases, in that order; junction bases with no gene match: 8. CDR3 amino acids: CSVEDPPGQPTGELFF. The CDR3 bases are TGCAGCGTTGAAGATCCCCCGGGACAGCCCACCGGGGAGCTGTTTTTT.

The rearrangement links TRBV5-1 to TRBJ2-3; tentative D call: TRBD2 (6 bases). Between the trimmed V and J ends, which lost 0 bases and 9 bases, there was a span of 8 bases. Germline V lookup: CDR1 SGHRS, CDR2 YFSETQ. The CDR3 has 12 residues. CDR3 coding DNA: TGCGCCAGCAGCTTGGACGGGGGAACGCAGTATTTT. Its protein is CASSLDGGTQYF.

This clone was observed a handful of times. V usage is TRBV7-9 and J usage is TRBJ1-5, with 8 bases fitting TRBD1. The ends lost 4 bases at V and 0 bases at J; junction bases unmatched: 8. Germline loops: CDR1 SEHNR, CDR2 FQNEAQ (reference sequence). The CDR3 has 17 residues. The CDR3 sequence: CASSSGTGLISNQPQHF. CDR3 in DNA: TGTGCCAGCAGCTCCGGGACAGGTTTAATTAGCAATCAGCCCCAGCATTTT.

This clone was recorded once. In DNA form, the CDR3 reads TGTGCCAGCAGCCCCAGGGGGCGCGACAATGAGCAGTTCTTC. This gives the protein CASSPRGRDNEQFF. The rearrangement links TRBV27 to TRBJ2-1, with TRBD1 matching over 8 bases. The CDR3 runs to 14 residues. V lost 6 bases and J lost 5; bases outside the gene matches: 6. CDR1 and CDR2 from the germline V gene are MNHEY and SMNVEV (reference sequence).

This rearrangement joins TRBV7-2 to TRBJ1-2; 7 bases align to TRBD1. Germline-derived CDR1 and CDR2 are SGHTA and FQGNSA. The CDR3 spans 15 residues. Unmatched junction bases numbered 10, after V lost 5 bases and J lost 4 bases. The CDR3 DNA reads as TGTGCCAGCAGCCGGCCCCCGACAGGGACCTATGGCTACACCTTC. Amino acid sequence: CASSRPPTGTYGYTF.

This sequence joins TRBV5-1 and TRBJ1-6; no firm D call. The CDR3 runs 16 residues. Germline CDR1 is SGHRS and CDR2 is YFSETQ. V lost 0 bases and J 3 bases, leaving 10 bases between the germline ends. CDR3 sequence: CASSLEARGYNSPLHF. CDR3 nucleotides: TGCGCCAGCAGCTTGGAAGCGCGAGGCTATAATTCACCCCTCCACTTT.

This clone came up once. The genes are TRBV7-2 and TRBJ2-1; 13 bases map to TRBD2. The CDR3 is 14 amino acids. V lost 5 bases and J lost 7; bases outside the gene matches: 2. From germline, CDR1 is SGHTA and CDR2 FQGNSA. In DNA form, the CDR3 reads TGTGCCAGCAGCGGACTAGCGGGAGAGAATGAGCAGTTCTTC. This codes for CASSGLAGENEQFF.

J is TRBJ1-3 and V is TRBV6-5; D gene ambiguous. This CDR3 has 16 amino acids. Germline V gives CDR1 MNHEY, CDR2 SVGAGI. Trimming cost V 4 bases and J 0 bases, with 13 bases left between them. The CDR3 is CASSLAGSSSGNTIYF. DNA for the CDR3: TGTGCCAGCAGTTTGGCCGGGTCCTCCTCTGGAAACACCATATATTTT.

The V call is TRBV11-2, the J call TRBJ1-1, with a weak D call TRBD1 (5 bases). The germline V gene has CDR1 SGHAT and CDR2 FQNNGV. Trimming left V 5 bases short and J 3 bases short, with 19 bases between. This CDR3 has 16 amino acids. In DNA, the CDR3 is TGTGCCAGCAGCCCCCCACCGGGGGAGGGGCACACTGAAGCTTTCTTT. Translated: CASSPPPGEGHTEAFF. Full variable domain (outside the CDR3, taken from reference TRBV11-2 and TRBJ1-1): EAGVAQSPRYKIIEKRQSVAFWCNPISGHATLYWYQQILGQGPKLLIQFQNNGVVDDSQLPKDRFSAERLKGVDSTLKIQPAKLEDSAVYLCASSPPPGEGHTEAFFGQGTRLTVV.

The V call is TRBV5-1, the J call TRBJ2-2; 11 nucleotides match TRBD1. The V and J ends lost 9 bases and 3 bases, in that order; junction bases with no gene match: 7. CDR3 size: 15 residues. Germline V gene lookup returns CDR1 SGHRS and CDR2 YFSETQ. CDR3 in amino acids: CATKGQGGDTGELFF. In DNA, the CDR3 is TGCGCCACCAAGGGACAGGGGGGTGACACCGGGGAGCTGTTTTTT. Using reference TRBV5-1 and TRBJ2-2 for the parts outside the CDR3, the full variable domain is KAGVTQTPRYLIKTRGQQVTLSCSPISGHRSVSWYQQTPGQGLQFLFEYFSETQRNKGNFPGRFSGRQFSNSRSEMNVSTLELGDSALYLCATKGQGGDTGELFFGEGSRLTVL.

The chain has TRBV4-1 and TRBJ1-1, with 7 nucleotides matching TRBD1. This CDR3 has 15 residues. In germline, CDR1 is MGHRA, CDR2 YSYEKL. V gave up 4 bases and J gave up 3 bases; unmatched junction bases: 8. The DNA of the CDR3 is TGCGCCAGCAGCCCGCAAACCACAGGGGACACTGAAGCTTTCTTT. Translating gives CASSPQTTGDTEAFF.

This sequence joins TRBV6-5 and TRBJ1-2; D is undetermined. The germline V gene encodes CDR1 MNHEY and CDR2 SVGAGI. V lost 4 bases and J 2 bases, leaving 8 bases between the germline ends. CDR3 length: 13 amino acids. The CDR3 loop is CASSFARNYGYTF. The CDR3 nucleotides are TGTGCCAGCAGTTTCGCACGGAACTATGGCTACACCTTC.

V gene TRBV6-4 combines with J gene TRBJ2-2; 7 bases agree with TRBD1. The junction had 3 bases not matched to a gene; V was cut back by 6 bases and J by 2 bases. There are 14 residues in the CDR3. Germline assignment: CDR1 MRHNA and CDR2 SNTAGT. The CDR3 here is CASRRDSNTGELFF. The CDR3 bases are TGTGCCAGCAGAAGGGACAGTAACACCGGGGAGCTGTTTTTT.

This clone appeared a single time. The V and J genes are TRBV29-1 and TRBJ2-7; D ambiguous. Trimming stripped 7 bases from V and 4 bases from J, with 11 bases between. There are 11 residues in the CDR3. Germline V gene lookup returns CDR1 SQVTM and CDR2 ANQGSEA. The CDR3 reads CSAQVNYEQYF. The CDR3 DNA reads as TGCAGCGCGCAGGTGAATTACGAGCAGTACTTC.

The chain links TRBV6-6 to TRBJ1-1, with 8 positions matching TRBD1. The CDR3 totals 16 residues. CDR1 and CDR2 from the germline V gene are MNHNY and SVGAGI (reference sequence). Trimming removed 2 bases from V and 0 bases from J; junction bases left unmatched: 5. CDR3 DNA sequence: TGTGCCAGCAGTTACGGCAGGGGGCGTTTGAACACTGAAGCTTTCTTT. Encoded protein: CASSYGRGRLNTEAFF.

The chain couples TRBV4-1 to TRBJ1-5; D unclear. The CDR3 is 14 residues long. Germline lookup yields CDR1 MGHRA and CDR2 YSYEKL. V shed 4 bases and J shed 0 bases, with 7 bases lying between them. This CDR3 reads CASSPTPSNQPQHF. The CDR3 DNA reads as TGCGCCAGCAGCCCGACTCCTAGCAATCAGCCCCAGCATTTT.